This paragraph reports one T cell receptor (beta chain). This CDR3 comprises 14 residues. With V trimmed by 8 bases and J by 8 bases, 9 bases remained unmatched. Germline CDR1 and CDR2: KGHSH and LQKENI. The sample comes from a study of shared clonotypes between healthy human individuals. TCRdb's copy holds only in-frame clones and misses some; the assay was immunoSEQ multiplex PCR. Of more than 200,000 clones in the sample, 60% to 80% are singletons; the top ten hold around 10%. The sequencing sample was made of memory CD4+ T cells sorted from blood. Subset: CD45RA-negative fraction. The chain couples TRBV18 to TRBJ2-1; 10 nucleotides match TRBD2. The source is a man under 40 in good health. The CDR3 spells CASAPSGSWDEQFF. CDR3 bases: TGTGCCAGCGCTCCTAGCGGGAGTTGGGATGAGCAGTTCTTC.